Listed below are T cell receptor beta chains from one sample, sequenced in a study of cytomegalovirus exposure and HLA in healthy donors. TCRdb's table, derived via immunoSEQ multiplex PCR, lists solely in-frame clones and lacks some. The table has 100,000 to 150,000 clones, roughly 78% seen once. The specimen was PBMCs. These receptors originate from a man under 40 in good health and CMV-seronegative. Both conserved end residues are part of each CDR3. A D gene is named only where the DNA matches it firmly.

j_gene: TRBJ2-7; v_gene: TRBV7-9; d_gene: .; CDR3aa: CASSFGSSYEQYF
j_gene: TRBJ1-5; v_gene: TRBV19; d_gene: TRBD1; CDR3aa: CASSTNRGNQPQHF
j_gene: TRBJ2-1; v_gene: TRBV6-4; d_gene: TRBD2; CDR3aa: CASSDIGGGGGSYNEQFF
j_gene: TRBJ2-5; v_gene: TRBV11-2; d_gene: TRBD2; CDR3aa: CASSLGWGSGGVMETQYF
j_gene: TRBJ1-5; v_gene: TRBV5-1; d_gene: TRBD1; CDR3aa: CASRQGESQPQHF
j_gene: TRBJ2-7; v_gene: TRBV9; d_gene: TRBD2; CDR3aa: CASSVGSSSGVYEQYF
j_gene: TRBJ2-7; v_gene: TRBV19; d_gene: TRBD1; CDR3aa: CASSMGTGYEQYF
j_gene: TRBJ1-2; v_gene: TRBV27; d_gene: TRBD1; CDR3aa: CASSPSDRGNYGYTF
j_gene: TRBJ2-3; v_gene: TRBV5-1; d_gene: .; CDR3aa: CASRSNFGTSTDTQYF
j_gene: TRBJ1-2; v_gene: TRBV18; d_gene: .; CDR3aa: CASSPGLGPFGGYTF
j_gene: TRBJ2-3; v_gene: TRBV11-2; d_gene: TRBD1; CDR3aa: CASSLFEGASTDTQYF
j_gene: TRBJ1-2; v_gene: TRBV5-6; d_gene: TRBD1; CDR3aa: CASSDRAGQGYNYGYTF
j_gene: TRBJ2-6; v_gene: TRBV4-1; d_gene: .; CDR3aa: CASSRSGLGLSGANVLTF
j_gene: TRBJ1-2; v_gene: TRBV4-1; d_gene: .; CDR3aa: CASSHLGGYGYTF
j_gene: TRBJ1-1; v_gene: TRBV18; d_gene: TRBD1; CDR3aa: CASSGGTGVVNTEAFF
j_gene: TRBJ2-7; v_gene: TRBV6-4; d_gene: TRBD1; CDR3aa: CASSDRNGPRDRAVEQYF
j_gene: TRBJ1-3; v_gene: TRBV9; d_gene: .; CDR3aa: CASSVGGGSGNTIYF
j_gene: TRBJ2-7; v_gene: TRBV6-5; d_gene: TRBD1; CDR3aa: CASSSTGGTVTYEQYF
j_gene: TRBJ2-1; v_gene: TRBV5-1; d_gene: .; CDR3aa: CASRRGGSYNEQFF
j_gene: TRBJ1-1; v_gene: TRBV18; d_gene: .; CDR3aa: CASSPRSGNTEAFF
j_gene: TRBJ1-2; v_gene: TRBV6-5; d_gene: TRBD1; CDR3aa: CASSRTGNYGYTF
j_gene: TRBJ2-1; v_gene: TRBV7-9; d_gene: TRBD2; CDR3aa: CASSLGAGIAGDNEQFF
j_gene: TRBJ1-1; v_gene: TRBV6-6; d_gene: .; CDR3aa: CASSYRDTEAFF
j_gene: TRBJ2-3; v_gene: TRBV7-3; d_gene: TRBD2; CDR3aa: CASSLVAGGVPDTQYF
j_gene: TRBJ1-2; v_gene: TRBV5-1; d_gene: .; CDR3aa: CASTMRTGSVSNYGYTF
j_gene: TRBJ1-1; v_gene: TRBV28; d_gene: .; CDR3aa: CASSLSTSEAFF
j_gene: TRBJ1-4; v_gene: TRBV28; d_gene: .; CDR3aa: CASSPDPMGAVGEKLFF
j_gene: TRBJ1-2; v_gene: TRBV4-1; d_gene: .; CDR3aa: CASSQDYRYGYTF
j_gene: TRBJ1-1; v_gene: TRBV5-5; d_gene: .; CDR3aa: CASSLRTPNTEAFF
j_gene: TRBJ1-6; v_gene: TRBV7-3; d_gene: TRBD1; CDR3aa: CASSAIAGGNSPLHF
j_gene: TRBJ2-3; v_gene: TRBV6-1; d_gene: TRBD1; CDR3aa: CASSEGQGRSPGTDTQYF
j_gene: TRBJ1-1; v_gene: TRBV29-1; d_gene: .; CDR3aa: CSVERTLNTEAFF
j_gene: TRBJ1-6; v_gene: TRBV19; d_gene: .; CDR3aa: CASSQSTVSSNSPLHF
j_gene: TRBJ2-3; v_gene: TRBV28; d_gene: TRBD2; CDR3aa: CASSSGLGINTDTQYF
j_gene: TRBJ2-6; v_gene: TRBV6-4; d_gene: .; CDR3aa: CASSGQSVWANVLTF
j_gene: TRBJ1-2; v_gene: TRBV7-9; d_gene: TRBD1; CDR3aa: CASSATGTGNGYTF
j_gene: TRBJ2-5; v_gene: TRBV2; d_gene: .; CDR3aa: CASSRDYQETQYF
j_gene: TRBJ1-6; v_gene: TRBV4-1; d_gene: .; CDR3aa: CASSQDIRDKTSPLHF
j_gene: TRBJ2-1; v_gene: TRBV10-3; d_gene: TRBD2; CDR3aa: CAISEPREGRTYNEQFF
j_gene: TRBJ1-2; v_gene: TRBV30; d_gene: .; CDR3aa: CAGGRLSNYGYTF